These T cell receptor beta chains were read from a single sample in a study of monozygotic twins with inflammatory bowel disease. TCRdb reprocessed the 5' RACE reads and keeps a single row for each CDR3 protein, giving no DNA. This listing includes hundreds of thousands of distinct CDR3 sequences. Material: blood. These receptors were obtained from a human donor with ulcerative colitis or Crohn's disease, or a healthy co-twin of an affected twin (not recorded which). CDR3s include the opening cysteine and the closing phenylalanine or tryptophan.

j_call: TRBJ2-5
v_call: TRBV5-1
cdr3_aa: CASSPGTGKETQYF

j_call: TRBJ2-3
v_call: TRBV20-1
cdr3_aa: CSARGTGGADTQYF

j_call: TRBJ1-2
v_call: TRBV30
cdr3_aa: CAWSVWQGAVGYTF

j_call: TRBJ1-4
v_call: TRBV7-6
cdr3_aa: CASSLGADNEKLFF

j_call: TRBJ2-7
v_call: TRBV15
cdr3_aa: CATSADRGPYEQYF

j_call: TRBJ2-2
v_call: TRBV12-3/TRBV12-4
cdr3_aa: CASRETSGGANTGELFF

j_call: TRBJ2-7
v_call: TRBV30
cdr3_aa: CAWARTGDEQYF

j_call: TRBJ2-7
v_call: TRBV6-5
cdr3_aa: CASSYAYRAYEQYF

j_call: TRBJ2-2
v_call: TRBV12-3/TRBV12-4
cdr3_aa: CASTLPFRVRNTGELFF

j_call: TRBJ2-7
v_call: TRBV6-1
cdr3_aa: CASSVRDRISLAGRYEQYF

j_call: TRBJ1-5
v_call: TRBV2
cdr3_aa: CASSGMGSGQPQHF

j_call: TRBJ2-7
v_call: TRBV6-5
cdr3_aa: CASTASLNYEQYF

j_call: TRBJ1-5
v_call: TRBV3-1
cdr3_aa: CASSQDLNQPQHF

j_call: TRBJ1-2
v_call: TRBV28
cdr3_aa: CASSRIRVNYGYTF

j_call: TRBJ1-2
v_call: TRBV7-2
cdr3_aa: CASSLAGQGGSYGYTF

j_call: TRBJ2-7
v_call: TRBV5-5
cdr3_aa: CASSYRTCSKAYEQYF

j_call: TRBJ1-3
v_call: TRBV18
cdr3_aa: CASSPQRGQSGNTIYF

j_call: TRBJ1-1
v_call: TRBV24-1
cdr3_aa: CATSDPGQGDTEAFF

j_call: TRBJ2-7
v_call: TRBV5-1
cdr3_aa: CASSFSASEGYEQYF

j_call: TRBJ1-5
v_call: TRBV5-1
cdr3_aa: CASSFTGGEQPQHF

j_call: TRBJ2-7
v_call: TRBV7-2
cdr3_aa: CASSLNGKQYF

j_call: TRBJ2-2
v_call: TRBV18
cdr3_aa: CASSVGANTGELFF

j_call: TRBJ2-3
v_call: TRBV11-2
cdr3_aa: CASSFRTSGVGSLETQYF

j_call: TRBJ2-7
v_call: TRBV27
cdr3_aa: CASSLSTLREQYF

j_call: TRBJ2-7
v_call: TRBV27
cdr3_aa: CASSLSLPDIYEQYF

j_call: TRBJ2-3
v_call: TRBV12-3/TRBV12-4
cdr3_aa: CASSFFGASTDTQYF

j_call: TRBJ1-5
v_call: TRBV3-1
cdr3_aa: CASSQKGAGVNQPQHF

j_call: TRBJ2-3
v_call: TRBV7-6
cdr3_aa: CASSLGSLADDSTDTQYF

j_call: TRBJ2-1
v_call: TRBV20-1
cdr3_aa: CSARARWTSYNEQFF